This TCR beta chain was recovered during a study of technical replicates of blood from a few donors. The repertoire was sequenced with immunoSEQ multiplex PCR; TCRdb's copy has only in-frame clones and lacks some. The top ten hold 3.1% of the sample, which has 56,000 or so clones, about 95% seen once. The ends were cut back, 5 bases at V and 5 bases at J, with 10 bases in the middle. Per germline, CDR1 SNHLY and CDR2 FYNNEI. This CDR3 region has 12 residues. J is TRBJ2-7 and V is TRBV2; possibly TRBD2 for D (5 bases). Material for sequencing was PBMCs. The sequence came from a human donor in good health. Some clones in this sample may be carry-over from other donors' samples. Here the CDR3 reads CASSPGRDEQYF. The CDR3 nucleotides read TGTGCCAGCAGTCCGGGAAGGGACGAGCAGTACTTC.